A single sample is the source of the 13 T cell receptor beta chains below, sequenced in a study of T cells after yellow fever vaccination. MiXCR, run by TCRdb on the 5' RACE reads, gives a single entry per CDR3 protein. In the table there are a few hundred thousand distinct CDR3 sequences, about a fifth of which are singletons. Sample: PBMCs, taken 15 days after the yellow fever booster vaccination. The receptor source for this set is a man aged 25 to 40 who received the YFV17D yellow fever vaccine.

DNA of the CDR3: TGTGCCAGCAGCGTAGAGACCCGTGCAGATGAGCAGTTCTTC. It encodes CASSVETRADEQFF. V is TRBV9 and J is TRBJ2-1; the D is unclear. This CDR3 region has 14 residues. Trimming took 0 bases from V and 8 from J, leaving 12 bases between them. Per the germline V gene, CDR1 is SGDLS and CDR2 is YYNGEE.

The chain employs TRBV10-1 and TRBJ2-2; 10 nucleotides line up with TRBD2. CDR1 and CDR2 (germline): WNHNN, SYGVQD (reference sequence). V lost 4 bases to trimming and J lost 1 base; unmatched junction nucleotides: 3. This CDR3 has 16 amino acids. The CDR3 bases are TGCGCCAGCAGTGCCGGACTAGCGGTGAACACCGGGGAGCTGTTTTTT. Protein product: CASSAGLAVNTGELFF.

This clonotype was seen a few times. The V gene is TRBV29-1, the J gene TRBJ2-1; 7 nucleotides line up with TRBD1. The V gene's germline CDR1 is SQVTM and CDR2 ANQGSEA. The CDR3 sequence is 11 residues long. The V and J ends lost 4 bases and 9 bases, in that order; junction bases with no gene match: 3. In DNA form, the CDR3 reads TGCAGCGTTGGCAGGGGGAGTGAGCAGTTCTTC. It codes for CSVGRGSEQFF.

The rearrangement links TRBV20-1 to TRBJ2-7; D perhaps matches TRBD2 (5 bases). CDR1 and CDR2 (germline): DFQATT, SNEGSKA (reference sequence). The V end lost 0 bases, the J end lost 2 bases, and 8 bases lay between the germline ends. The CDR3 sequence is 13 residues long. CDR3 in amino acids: CSAREPGTYEQYF. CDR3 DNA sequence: TGCAGTGCTAGAGAACCCGGGACCTACGAGCAGTACTTC.

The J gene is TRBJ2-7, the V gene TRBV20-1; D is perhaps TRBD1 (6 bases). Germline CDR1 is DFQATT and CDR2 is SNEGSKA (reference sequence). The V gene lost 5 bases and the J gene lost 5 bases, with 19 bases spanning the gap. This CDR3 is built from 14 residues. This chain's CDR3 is CSAPPSGRGHEQYF. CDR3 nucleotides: TGCAGTGCTCCCCCGTCCGGCAGGGGCCACGAGCAGTACTTC.

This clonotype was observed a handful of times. In DNA form, the CDR3 reads TGTGCCAGCAGCTTCTATAGGACACCCCAAGAGACCCAGTACTTC. It encodes CASSFYRTPQETQYF. The chain joins TRBV5-6 to TRBJ2-5, with TRBD1 as a possible D gene (5 bases). Trimming stripped 2 bases from V and 1 base from J, with 12 bases between. Germline CDR1 and CDR2: SGHDT and YYEEEE. CDR3 length equals 15 residues. The complete variable domain, with remaining parts taken from reference TRBV5-6 and TRBJ2-5, reads DAGVTQSPTHLIKTRGQQVTLRCSPKSGHDTVSWYQQALGQGPQFIFQYYEEEERQRGNFPDRFSGHQFPNYSSELNVNALLLGDSALYLCASSFYRTPQETQYFGPGTRLLVL.

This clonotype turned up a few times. The DNA of the CDR3 is TGTGCCAGCAACAGCCGCGGGACAGGGGTCTACGAGCAGTACTTC. Residues: CASNSRGTGVYEQYF. The chain has TRBV12-3 or TRBV12-4 and TRBJ2-7, with 10 bases identical to TRBD1. CDR3 length: 15 amino acids. V was pared by 7 bases and J by 3 bases, with 9 bases of the junction left unmatched.

CDR3 loop: CASSLALTGVGEQYF. The CDR3 DNA sequence: TGTGCCAGCAGCTTAGCGCTAACGGGGGTCGGCGAGCAGTACTTC. The chain recombines TRBV7-2 with TRBJ2-7; the D gene is possibly TRBD2 (6 bases). This CDR3 contains 15 residues. The ends were cut back, 0 bases at V and 6 bases at J, with 15 bases in the middle. CDR1 is SGHTA and CDR2 is FQGNSA in the germline V gene.

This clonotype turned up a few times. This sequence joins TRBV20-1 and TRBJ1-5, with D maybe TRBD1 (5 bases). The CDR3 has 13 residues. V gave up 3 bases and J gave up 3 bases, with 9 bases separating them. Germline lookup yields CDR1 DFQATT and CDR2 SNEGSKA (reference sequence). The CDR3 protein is CSASWDYNQPQHF. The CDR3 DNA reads TGCAGTGCTAGCTGGGACTACAATCAGCCCCAGCATTTT.

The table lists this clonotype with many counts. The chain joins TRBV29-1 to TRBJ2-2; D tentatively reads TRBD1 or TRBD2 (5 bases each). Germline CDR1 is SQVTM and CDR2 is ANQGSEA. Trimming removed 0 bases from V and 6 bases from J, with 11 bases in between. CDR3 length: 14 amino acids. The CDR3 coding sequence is TGCAGCGTTGAAGATTCAAGAGGGGCCGGGGAGCTGTTTTTT. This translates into CSVEDSRGAGELFF.

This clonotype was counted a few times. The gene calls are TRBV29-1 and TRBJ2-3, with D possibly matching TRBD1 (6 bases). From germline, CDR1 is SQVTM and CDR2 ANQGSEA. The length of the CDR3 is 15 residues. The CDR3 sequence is CTAGDNPVGTDTQYF. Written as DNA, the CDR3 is TGCACGGCCGGGGACAATCCTGTGGGGACAGATACGCAGTATTTT.

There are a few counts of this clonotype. The CDR3 is CSAGSGTTKAHTQYF. Written as DNA, the CDR3 is TGCAGTGCTGGCTCCGGGACTACCAAAGCCCATACGCAGTATTTT. The genes are TRBV20-1 and TRBJ2-3; 7 positions match TRBD2. Per the germline V gene, CDR1 is DFQATT and CDR2 is SNEGSKA (reference sequence). This CDR3 spans 15 amino acids. The trim removed 5 bases at V and 7 bases at J, leaving 15 bases unmatched.

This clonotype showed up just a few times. The DNA of the CDR3 is TGTGCCAGCAGCTTAGGTGCGCGGAGGAAAACCGCCCCCAATGAGCAGTTCTTC. Amino acid sequence: CASSLGARRKTAPNEQFF. The chain links TRBV7-8 to TRBJ2-1, with D maybe TRBD2 (5 bases). The CDR3 contains 18 residues. Trimming shortened V by 1 base and J by 6 bases, and 22 bases separated the two germline ends. Germline assignment: CDR1 SGHVS and CDR2 FQNEAQ.